A selection of T cell receptor beta chains follows, all from one sample in a study of shared clonotypes between healthy human individuals. Sequencing used immunoSEQ multiplex PCR; TCRdb keeps in-frame clones, though not all of them. The sample records some 2.4 million clones, 93% being singletons. Sequenced sample: naive CD4+ T cells from PBMCs. These receptor sequences come from a man between 18 and 35 years old in good health. Some clones in this sample may be carry-over from other donors' samples. Both conserved end residues are trimmed from each CDR3. Fields, in order: J gene, V gene, CDR3 protein.

TRBJ1-4	TRBV5-1	ASSELQATNEKLF
TRBJ2-5	TRBV5-8	ASSLALAGTGQDQETQY
TRBJ2-7	TRBV5-1	ASSFIAGAYEQY
TRBJ2-3	TRBV9	ASSGPSTGVPQY
TRBJ1-2	TRBV6-1	ASNFGTAIYGYT
TRBJ2-1	TRBV7-8	ASSLALAGPNEQF
TRBJ2-7	TRBV11-2	ASGVRDEQY
TRBJ1-1	TRBV7-2	ASRRGADTEAF
TRBJ1-5	TRBV27	ASSPLSNQPQH
TRBJ2-5	TRBV29-1	SVVPYRGETQY
TRBJ2-7	TRBV7-9	ASSLSRQGAYEQY
TRBJ2-4	TRBV30	AWSVGFADIQY
TRBJ2-3	TRBV2	ASRKTGFSTDTQY
TRBJ2-7	TRBV11-1	ASSLTQAGLEQY
TRBJ2-1	TRBV5-1	ASSPRPGNEQF
TRBJ2-3	TRBV5-4	ASSLTGPDTQY
TRBJ2-7	TRBV19	ASSKGQNYEQY
TRBJ1-1	TRBV9	ASSVVQFTEAF
TRBJ2-6	TRBV5-5	ASSSNPGANVLT
TRBJ2-3	TRBV27	ASSFIRTGGTDTQY
TRBJ1-2	TRBV7-9	ASSLTGDGYT
TRBJ2-7	TRBV27	ASSLSSYEQY